This paragraph covers one T cell receptor beta chain sequence. There is no known antigen for this receptor. A read error may produce the germline difference seen at one junction end. This sample stems from a study of tumor and adjacent non-tumor tissue in lung cancer listed by TCRdb under 2018. A note on the overall study: The cohort included around twelve adenocarcinoma, a couple of squamous cell carcinoma and 1 small cell lung cancer patients. Among the approximately 15 patients, ages ranged from about 31 to 85 years, some ten were men and 5 were women, and disease was TNM stage I to III. The study compared bulk TCRbeta repertoires from lung tumor tissue and matched distant non-tumor lung tissue of approximately 15 lung cancer patients. Sequencing produced about 120,000,000 productive TCRbeta reads in total, an average of approximately 4.2 million reads per sample. TCRbeta CDR3 sequencing was performed on roughly 27 paired specimens, with one tumor sample and one normal lung sample collected per patient. Here is what the overall study found, with its caveats: Peripheral blood was not sequenced, so blood TCRbeta repertoires in these lung cancer patients were not examined. The top 100 clones accounted for a significantly larger cumulative portion of the repertoire in normal lung than in tumor tissue. With only around 15 patients in the cohort, the authors noted that larger samples and more detailed clinical data are needed. Tumor tissue showed significantly greater TCR diversity (inverse Simpson) than normal lung tissue (about 400 vs 180, P = 0.0075, Mann-Whitney U test). Neither the sequencing platform nor unique molecular identifiers are mentioned in the methods. TCR diversity was significantly higher in younger patients, and greater tumor TCR diversity was associated with shorter overall survival and shorter disease-free survival.

The germline V gene yields SGHAT for CDR1 and FQNNGV for CDR2. The CDR3 runs 14 amino acids, cysteine and phenylalanine included. Only CDR3 DNA remains: 42 bases, in frame from the first base. RNA was extracted from bulk unsorted tissue and checked for quality with a NanoDrop ND-1000 and an Agilent 2100. Distant non-tumor tissue taken more than 3 cm from the tumor edge was used as the normal lung sample. All donors had newly diagnosed lung cancer, had not received prior chemotherapy, and were admitted for thoracic surgery in China between August and November 2014. Patients who had received previous radiotherapy or chemotherapy, or who had another concurrent cancer, were excluded from the study. Pieces of surgical tissue measuring about 1-2 cm3 were kept in RNAlater solution and stored at -80 degrees C until use. The library was made by multiplex PCR. The data were produced on an Illumina HiSeq 2500. TCRbeta libraries were built by three rounds of nested PCR using primers (Table S4), following protocols modified from ARM-PCR. PCR products of 200-500 bp were gel-excised and purified with the QIAquick gel extraction kit before sequencing. In the paper's pipeline: Trimmomatic was used to clean the reads, FLASH merged the cleaned reads into complete CDR3 sequences, and MiTCR assigned the sequences to V(D)J germline segments. VDJtools was used to compute clonal diversity as the inverse Simpson's index. In-frame sequences lacking a premature stop codon were counted as productive reads. TCRdb itself trimmed the public reads at Q25 with fastp, ran MiXCR and retained productive beta chains. Rows are unified per CDR3 protein, each entry keeping the most common DNA and genes. The V and J calls, along with clone size, are taken from TCRdb and not from the paper's own processing. Counted in this sample were roughly 70,000 distinct CDR3 sequences; approximately 71% of them appeared once. Roughly 25% of the sample is in the top ten clones.

Input material: distant non-tumor lung tissue. In this chain, TRBV11-2 is recombined with TRBJ2-7; TRBD2 matches 13 bases in the middle. The origin of this receptor is a woman aged 45-65 years with non-small cell lung cancer. The CDR3: CASSILAGGHEQHF. The DNA is TGTGCCAGCAGCATACTAGCGGGAGGGCACGAGCAGCACTTC.